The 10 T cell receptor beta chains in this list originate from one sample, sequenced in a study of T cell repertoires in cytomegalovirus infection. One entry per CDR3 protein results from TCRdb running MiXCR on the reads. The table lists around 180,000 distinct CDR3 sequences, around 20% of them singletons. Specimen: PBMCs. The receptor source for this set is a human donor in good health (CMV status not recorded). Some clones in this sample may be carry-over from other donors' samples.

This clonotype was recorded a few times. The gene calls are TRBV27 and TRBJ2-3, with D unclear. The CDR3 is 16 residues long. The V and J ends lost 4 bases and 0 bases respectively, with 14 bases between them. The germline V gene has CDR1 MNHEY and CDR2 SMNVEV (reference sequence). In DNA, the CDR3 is TGTGCCAGCAGTTCCCCCTCGAGTCTCAGCACAGATACGCAGTATTTT. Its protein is CASSSPSSLSTDTQYF.

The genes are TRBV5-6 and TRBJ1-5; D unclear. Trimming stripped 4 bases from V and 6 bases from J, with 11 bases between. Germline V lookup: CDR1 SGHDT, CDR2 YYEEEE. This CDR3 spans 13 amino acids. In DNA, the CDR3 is TGTGCCAGCAGCACCACACCGGGTCAGCCCCAGCATTTT. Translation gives CASSTTPGQPQHF.

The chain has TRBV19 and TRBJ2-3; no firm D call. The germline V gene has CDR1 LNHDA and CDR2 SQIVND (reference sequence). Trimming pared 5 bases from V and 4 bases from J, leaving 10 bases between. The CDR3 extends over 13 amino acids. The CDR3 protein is CASSSGRADTQYF. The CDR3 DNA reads TGTGCCAGTAGTTCGGGTCGGGCAGATACGCAGTATTTT.

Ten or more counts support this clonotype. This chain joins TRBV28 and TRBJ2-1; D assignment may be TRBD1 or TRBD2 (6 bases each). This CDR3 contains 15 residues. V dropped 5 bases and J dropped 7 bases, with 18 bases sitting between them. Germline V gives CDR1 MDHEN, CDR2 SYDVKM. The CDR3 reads CASSNRGGRWNEQFF. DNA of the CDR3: TGTGCCAGCAGTAACCGAGGGGGGCGGTGGAATGAGCAGTTCTTC.

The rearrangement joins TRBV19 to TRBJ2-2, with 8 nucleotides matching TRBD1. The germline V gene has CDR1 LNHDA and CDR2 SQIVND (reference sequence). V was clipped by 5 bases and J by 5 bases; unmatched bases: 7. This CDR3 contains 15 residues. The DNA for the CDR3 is TGTGCCAGTAGTCTACGGCAGGGGGCGACCGGGGAGCTGTTTTTT. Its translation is CASSLRQGATGELFF.

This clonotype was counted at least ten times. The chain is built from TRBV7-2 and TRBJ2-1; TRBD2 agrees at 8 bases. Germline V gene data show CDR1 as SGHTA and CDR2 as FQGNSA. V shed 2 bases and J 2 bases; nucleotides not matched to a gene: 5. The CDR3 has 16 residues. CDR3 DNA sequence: TGTGCCAGCAGCTTAATTCTAGCGGGTGCCTACAATGAGCAGTTCTTC. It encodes CASSLILAGAYNEQFF.

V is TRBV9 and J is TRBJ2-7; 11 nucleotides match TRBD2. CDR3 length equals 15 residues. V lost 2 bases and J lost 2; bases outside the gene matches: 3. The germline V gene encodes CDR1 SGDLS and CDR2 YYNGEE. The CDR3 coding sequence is TGTGCCAGCAGCGTGACTAGCGGGGCGACCTACGAGCAGTACTTC. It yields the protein CASSVTSGATYEQYF.

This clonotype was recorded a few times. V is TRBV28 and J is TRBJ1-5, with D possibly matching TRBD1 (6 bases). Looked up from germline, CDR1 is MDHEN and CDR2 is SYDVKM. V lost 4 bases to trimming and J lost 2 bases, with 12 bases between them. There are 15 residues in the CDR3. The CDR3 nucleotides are TGTGCCAGCAGTTGGGGGGCGGGGGGCAATCAGCCCCAGCATTTT. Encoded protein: CASSWGAGGNQPQHF.

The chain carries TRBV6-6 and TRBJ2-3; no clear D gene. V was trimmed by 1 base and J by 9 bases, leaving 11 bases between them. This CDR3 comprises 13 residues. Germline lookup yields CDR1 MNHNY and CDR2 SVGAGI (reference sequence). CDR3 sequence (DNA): TGTGCCAGCAGTTACTTGGCCTCTGTAACGCAGTATTTT. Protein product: CASSYLASVTQYF.

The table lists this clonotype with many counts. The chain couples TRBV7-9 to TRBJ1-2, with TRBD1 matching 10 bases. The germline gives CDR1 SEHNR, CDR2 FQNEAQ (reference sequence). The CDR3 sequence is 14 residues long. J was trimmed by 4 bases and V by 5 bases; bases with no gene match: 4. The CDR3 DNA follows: TGTGCCAGCAGCGATGACAGGGGGCCCTATGGCTACACCTTC. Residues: CASSDDRGPYGYTF.